The clone carrying this T cell receptor (beta chain) was found a few times. This sample was taken from a study of cytomegalovirus exposure and HLA in healthy donors. The PCR was carried out with 60 Vbeta primers and 13 Jbeta primers. Produced via immunoSEQ multiplex PCR; TCRdb's table is partial and in-frame only. The table lists about 130,000 clones, roughly 70% of them singletons. This cohort consisted of healthy bone marrow donors. The CDR3 loop spans 17 amino acids. Germline CDR1 reads LGHNA; CDR2 reads YSLEER. V gave up 1 base and J gave up 8 bases, with 20 bases separating them. Sequenced input: PBMCs. The genes are TRBV4-3 and TRBJ1-4; possible D gene TRBD1, 5 bases. The sequence was obtained from a man aged 18 to 29 in good health and CMV-seropositive. The CDR3 DNA follows: TGCGCCAGCAGCCAAGCGGGGCTGGGGGGAATCCAGGAAAAACTGTTTTTT. Encoded protein: CASSQAGLGGIQEKLFF.